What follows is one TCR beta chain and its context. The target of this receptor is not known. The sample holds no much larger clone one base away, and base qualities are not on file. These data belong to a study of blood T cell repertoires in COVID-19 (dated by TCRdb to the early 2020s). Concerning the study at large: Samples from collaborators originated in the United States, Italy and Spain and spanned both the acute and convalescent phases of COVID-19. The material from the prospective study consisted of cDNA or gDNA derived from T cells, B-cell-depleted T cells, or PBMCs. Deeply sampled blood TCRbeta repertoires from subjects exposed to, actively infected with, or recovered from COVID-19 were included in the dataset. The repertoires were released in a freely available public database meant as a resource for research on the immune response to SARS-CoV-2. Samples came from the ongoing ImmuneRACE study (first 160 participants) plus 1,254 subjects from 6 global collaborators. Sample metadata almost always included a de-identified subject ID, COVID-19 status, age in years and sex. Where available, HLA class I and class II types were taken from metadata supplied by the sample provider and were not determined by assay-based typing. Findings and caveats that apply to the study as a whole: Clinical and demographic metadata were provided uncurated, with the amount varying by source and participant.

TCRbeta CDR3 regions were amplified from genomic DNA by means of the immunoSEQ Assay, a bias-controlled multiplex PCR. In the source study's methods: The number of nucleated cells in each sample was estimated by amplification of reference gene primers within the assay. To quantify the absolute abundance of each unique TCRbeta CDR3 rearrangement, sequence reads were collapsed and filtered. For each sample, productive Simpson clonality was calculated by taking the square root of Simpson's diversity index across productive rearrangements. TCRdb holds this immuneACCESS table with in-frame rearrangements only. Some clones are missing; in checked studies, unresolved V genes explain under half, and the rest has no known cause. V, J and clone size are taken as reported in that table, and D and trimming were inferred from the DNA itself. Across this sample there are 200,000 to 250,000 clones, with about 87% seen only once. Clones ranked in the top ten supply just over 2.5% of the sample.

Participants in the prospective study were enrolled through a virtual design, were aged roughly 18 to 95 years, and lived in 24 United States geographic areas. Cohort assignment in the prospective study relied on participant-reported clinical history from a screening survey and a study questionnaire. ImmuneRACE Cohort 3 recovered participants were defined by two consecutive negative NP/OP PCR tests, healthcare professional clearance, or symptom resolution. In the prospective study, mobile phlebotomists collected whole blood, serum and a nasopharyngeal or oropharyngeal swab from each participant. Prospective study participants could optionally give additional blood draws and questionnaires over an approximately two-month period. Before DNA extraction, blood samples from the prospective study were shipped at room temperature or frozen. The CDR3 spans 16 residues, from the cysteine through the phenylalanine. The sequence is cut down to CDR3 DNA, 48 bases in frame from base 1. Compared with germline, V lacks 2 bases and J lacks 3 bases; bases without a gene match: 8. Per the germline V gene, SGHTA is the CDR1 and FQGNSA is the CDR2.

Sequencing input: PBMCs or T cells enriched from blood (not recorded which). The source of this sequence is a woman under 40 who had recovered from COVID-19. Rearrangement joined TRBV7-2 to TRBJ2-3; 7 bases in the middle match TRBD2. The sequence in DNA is TGTGCCAGCAGCTTAACTGCGCCGGGGGGTACAGATACGCAGTATTTT. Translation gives CASSLTAPGGTDTQYF.